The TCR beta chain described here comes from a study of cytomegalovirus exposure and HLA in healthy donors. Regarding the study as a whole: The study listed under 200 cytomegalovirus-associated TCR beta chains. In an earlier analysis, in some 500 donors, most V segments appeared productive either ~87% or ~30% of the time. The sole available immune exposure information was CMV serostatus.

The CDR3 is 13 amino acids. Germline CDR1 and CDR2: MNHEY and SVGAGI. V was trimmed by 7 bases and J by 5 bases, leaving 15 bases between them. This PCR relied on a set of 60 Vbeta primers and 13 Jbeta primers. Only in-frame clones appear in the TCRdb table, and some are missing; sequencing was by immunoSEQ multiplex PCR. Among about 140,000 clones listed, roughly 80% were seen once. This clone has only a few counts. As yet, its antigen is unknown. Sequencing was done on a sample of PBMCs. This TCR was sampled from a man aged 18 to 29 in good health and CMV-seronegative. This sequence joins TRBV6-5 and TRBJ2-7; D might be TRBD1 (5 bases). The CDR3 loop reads CASTQGKGDEQYF. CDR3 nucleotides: TGTGCCAGCACCCAGGGCAAAGGCGACGAGCAGTACTTC.